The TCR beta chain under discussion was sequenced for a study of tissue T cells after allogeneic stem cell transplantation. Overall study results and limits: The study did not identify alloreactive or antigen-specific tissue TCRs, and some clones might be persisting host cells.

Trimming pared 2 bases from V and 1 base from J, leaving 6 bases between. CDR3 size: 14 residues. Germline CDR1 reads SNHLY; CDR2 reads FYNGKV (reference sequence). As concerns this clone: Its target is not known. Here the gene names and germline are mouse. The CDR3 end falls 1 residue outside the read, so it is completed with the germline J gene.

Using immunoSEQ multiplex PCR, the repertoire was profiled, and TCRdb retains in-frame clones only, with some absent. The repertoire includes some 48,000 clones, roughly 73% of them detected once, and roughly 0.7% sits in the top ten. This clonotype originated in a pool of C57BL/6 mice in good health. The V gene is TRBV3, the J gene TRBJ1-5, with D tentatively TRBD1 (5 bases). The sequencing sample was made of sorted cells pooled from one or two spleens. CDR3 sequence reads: CASSLQGNNQAPLF. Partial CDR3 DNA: TGTGCCAGCAGCTTACAGGGCAACAACCAGGCTCCGCTT.